The 9 T cell receptor beta chains listed next were all sequenced from one sample in a study of siplizumab effects on memory and regulatory T cells. Data came from immunoSEQ multiplex PCR; TCRdb stores just in-frame clones and leaves some out. Counted here are approximately 94,000 clones, 94% occurring once; the ten biggest clones make up over 1%. The sequenced sample was non-Treg CD4+ T cells sorted from blood. The receptors here all came from a human donor in good health.

This sequence joins TRBV6-1 and TRBJ1-1; unclear D gene. The CDR3 consists of 16 residues. CDR1 MNHNS and CDR2 SASEGT come from the germline V gene. V gave up 2 bases and J gave up 2 bases, with 15 bases separating them. CDR3 amino acids: CASSERRIVVNTEAFF. DNA for the CDR3: TGTGCCAGCAGTGAAAGGCGAATAGTCGTTAACACTGAAGCTTTCTTT.

The V call is TRBV6-6, the J call TRBJ1-2, with D possibly being TRBD1 (5 bases). The ends were cut back, 6 bases at V and 7 bases at J, with 12 bases in the middle. Germline V gene data show CDR1 as MNHNY and CDR2 as SVGAGI (reference sequence). This CDR3 contains 12 residues. Written as DNA, the CDR3 is TGTGCCAGCAGCCCCCAGGGCAGTGGCTACACCTTC. Its translation is CASSPQGSGYTF.

The chain links TRBV6-6 to TRBJ2-2; D remains ambiguous. The germline CDR1 and CDR2 sequences are MNHNY and SVGAGI (reference sequence). The V and J ends lost 4 bases and 7 bases respectively, with 4 bases between them. The CDR3 runs to 11 residues. In DNA, the CDR3 is TGTGCCAGCAGTTCATTCGGGGAGCTGTTTTTT. Protein: CASSSFGELFF.

The chain is built from TRBV18 and TRBJ2-7; 11 positions agree with TRBD2. V trimming: 3 bases; J trimming: 2 bases; junction bases outside the gene matches: 9. CDR1 is KGHSH and CDR2 is LQKENI in the germline V gene. The CDR3 consists of 17 residues. CDR3 protein: CASSPEVLAGVPYEQYF. DNA for the CDR3: TGTGCCAGCTCACCGGAAGTACTAGCGGGAGTACCCTACGAGCAGTACTTC.

The chain recombines TRBV6-5 with TRBJ2-7, with D unclear. The CDR3 contains 11 residues. Trimming shortened V by 2 bases and J by 3 bases, and 2 bases separated the two germline ends. The V gene's germline CDR1 is MNHEY and CDR2 SVGAGI. CDR3 coding DNA: TGTGCCAGCAGTTACCTCTACGAGCAGTACTTC. Translation: CASSYLYEQYF.

This chain links TRBV5-4 with TRBJ2-1, with D perhaps being TRBD1 or TRBD2 (5 bases each). The V gene's germline CDR1 is SGHNT and CDR2 YYREEE (reference sequence). The length of the CDR3 is 17 residues. Trimming took off 4 bases at V and 6 bases at J, with 23 bases between the two ends. The CDR3 loop reads CASSAGGGASSFNEQFF. The CDR3 coding sequence is TGTGCCAGCAGCGCCGGTGGGGGAGCGTCCAGCTTCAATGAGCAGTTCTTC.

The rearrangement joins TRBV6-1 to TRBJ1-2; D not certain. This CDR3 region has 13 residues. Trimming removed 2 bases at V and 10 bases at J, with 14 bases between. Germline CDR1 and CDR2: MNHNS and SASEGT. CDR3 sequence (DNA): TGTGCCAGCAGTGAATTCTTCCGGGAGGCCTACACCTTC. This translates into CASSEFFREAYTF.

The chain is built from TRBV6-5 and TRBJ2-2; 8 bases are shared with TRBD2. J lost 6 bases, V lost 4 bases, and 4 bases had no gene match. Germline V gene lookup returns CDR1 MNHEY and CDR2 SVGAGI. CDR3 size: 14 residues. In DNA, the CDR3 is TGTGCCAGCAGTTCCGGACTAGCATCCGGGGAGCTGTTTTTT. It yields the protein CASSSGLASGELFF.

In DNA, the CDR3 is TGCGCCAGCAGCTTGGCCAAACTAGCGGGAGATTGGGGGCGGGCAGATACGCAGTATTTT. It specifies CASSLAKLAGDWGRADTQYF. The gene calls are TRBV5-1 and TRBJ2-3, with TRBD2 identical over 11 bases. V trimming: 0 bases; J trimming: 4 bases; junction bases outside the gene matches: 16. The germline V gene has CDR1 SGHRS and CDR2 YFSETQ. CDR3 length: 20 residues.